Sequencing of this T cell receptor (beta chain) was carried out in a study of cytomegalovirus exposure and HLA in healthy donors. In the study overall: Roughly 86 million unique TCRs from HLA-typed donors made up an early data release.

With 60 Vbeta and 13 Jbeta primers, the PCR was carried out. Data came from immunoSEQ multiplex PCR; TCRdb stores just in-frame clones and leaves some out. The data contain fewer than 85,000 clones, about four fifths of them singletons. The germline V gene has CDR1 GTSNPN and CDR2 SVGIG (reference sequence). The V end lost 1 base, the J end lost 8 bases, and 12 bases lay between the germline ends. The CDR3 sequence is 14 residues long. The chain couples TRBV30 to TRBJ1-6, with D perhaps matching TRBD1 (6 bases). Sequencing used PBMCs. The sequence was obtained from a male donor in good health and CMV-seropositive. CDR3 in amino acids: CAWSEGQAYSPLHF. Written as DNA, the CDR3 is TGTGCCTGGAGTGAGGGACAAGCTTATTCACCCCTCCACTTT.